Included here is one TCR beta chain sequence, with context. Its antigen is not known. Generated by immunoSEQ multiplex PCR, the TCRdb table keeps only in-frame clones and is missing some. The sample holds 25,000 to 35,000 clones; 87% are singletons and the top ten take 3.7%. The source of the sample is a study of PD-L1 blockade in urothelial cancer. The overall study: Males with bladder-origin urothelial cancer made up about 85% of the roughly 30 patients.

CDR3 length: 16 residues. Germline V gives CDR1 MDHEN, CDR2 SYDVKM. Trimming pared 6 bases from V and 0 bases from J, leaving 18 bases between. Patients had urothelial carcinoma that was locally advanced or metastatic. The study's findings and limits: A below-median TCR clonality in blood before treatment predicted better survival.

Sample: PBMCs, taken around atezolizumab (anti-PD-L1) treatment. This TCR came from a man aged 45-65 years with urothelial cancer. The rearrangement links TRBV28 to TRBJ2-7; tentatively, D is TRBD1 (6 bases). The CDR3 spells CASSPTGLEGSYEQYF. The DNA of the CDR3 is TGTGCCAGCAGCCCTACAGGGCTCGAGGGCTCCTACGAGCAGTACTTC.